This T cell receptor beta chain came from a study of cytomegalovirus exposure and HLA in healthy donors. PCR involved 60 Vbeta and 13 Jbeta primers. Produced via immunoSEQ multiplex PCR; TCRdb's table is partial and in-frame only. The data contain over 150,000 clones, around three quarters of them singletons. Deletions cut 4 bases from V and 0 bases from J, with 10 bases between. The CDR3 loop spans 14 amino acids. Germline assignment: CDR1 MDHEN and CDR2 SYDVKM. The V gene is TRBV28, the J gene TRBJ2-7, with D possibly being TRBD2 (5 bases). The receptor comes from a woman aged 50 to 60 in good health and CMV-seropositive. Source material: PBMCs. DNA for the CDR3: TGTGCCAGCAGTTCACCCGAGGGCTCCTACGAGCAGTACTTC. It encodes CASSSPEGSYEQYF.